Included here is one T cell receptor beta chain sequence, with context. This entry belongs to a study of control samples from healthy donors and cancer patients. Germline V CDR1 and CDR2: SNHLY, FYNNEI. This CDR3 is 10 amino acids long. The ends were cut back, 4 bases at V and 10 bases at J, with 7 bases in the middle. Some clones are missing from TCRdb's copy, which holds only in-frame ones; the method was immunoSEQ multiplex PCR. The sample lists 150,000 or so clones, 80% to 95% occurring once. The TCR comes from a man between 40 and 49 years old in good health. Sequenced: blood. The chain is built from TRBV2 and TRBJ1-1; D unresolved. Here the CDR3 DNA reads TGTGCCAGCAGTGGGACTCGAGCTTTCTTT. It encodes CASSGTRAFF. Based on the CDR3 plus reference TRBV2 and TRBJ1-1, the full variable domain is EPEVTQTPSHQVTQMGQEVILRCVPISNHLYFYWYRQILGQKVEFLVSFYNNEISEKSEIFDDQFSVERPDGSNFTLKIRSTKLEDSAMYFCASSGTRAFFGQGTRLTVV.